A single sample is the source of the 26 T cell receptor beta chains below, sequenced in a study of blood T cell repertoires in COVID-19. Sequencing used immunoSEQ multiplex PCR; TCRdb keeps in-frame clones, though not all of them. The sample includes about 45,000 clones, around 80% seen only once; the top ten take roughly 19%. The sequencing input was peripheral blood. These TCRs come from a man between 65 and 85 years old with acute or convalescent COVID-19.

This clone was seen just once. The chain joins TRBV27 to TRBJ1-1, with D perhaps matching TRBD1 (6 bases). V was shortened by 2 bases and J by 6 bases, with 19 bases between the two germline ends. This CDR3 comprises 16 residues. The germline V gene has CDR1 MNHEY and CDR2 SMNVEV (reference sequence). The chain's CDR3 is CASSLDPYRRGAEAFF. The CDR3 nucleotides are TGTGCCAGCAGTTTAGACCCTTATCGCAGGGGCGCTGAAGCTTTCTTT.

This clone turned up a few times. The chain couples TRBV4-1 to TRBJ1-4; tentatively, D is TRBD1 (5 bases). The V end lost 4 bases, the J end lost 3 bases, and 12 bases lay between the germline ends. The CDR3 sequence is 15 residues long. Germline V gives CDR1 MGHRA, CDR2 YSYEKL. CDR3: CASSPREGSNEKLFF. CDR3 DNA sequence: TGCGCCAGCAGCCCCCGGGAGGGGTCTAATGAAAAACTGTTTTTT.

The J gene is TRBJ2-1, the V gene TRBV7-2, with 9 nucleotides matching TRBD1. Germline assignment: CDR1 SGHTA and CDR2 FQGNSA. This CDR3 has 17 amino acids. The V segment lost 3 bases and the J segment 4 bases; nucleotides outside the gene matches: 10. The CDR3 DNA reads TGTGCCAGCAGCTTGACCCCAGGGACAGGGAGGTACAATGAGCAGTTCTTC. Translation: CASSLTPGTGRYNEQFF.

The chain employs TRBV3-1 (or the pseudogene TRBV3-2) and TRBJ1-1, with unresolved D. V was cut by 3 bases and J by 0 bases, with 8 bases left in between. Germline CDR1 reads LGHDT; CDR2 reads YNNKEL (reference sequence). The CDR3 extends over 14 amino acids. CDR3 amino acids: CASSQSLMNTEAFF. CDR3 bases: TGTGCCAGCAGCCAGAGCCTTATGAACACTGAAGCTTTCTTT.

This clone showed up many times. The chain carries TRBV13 and TRBJ2-1, with 14 nucleotides matching TRBD2. The J segment lost 4 bases and the V segment lost 5 bases, leaving 10 bases of the junction unmatched. The length of the CDR3 is 18 residues. Germline CDR1 PRHDT, CDR2 FYEKMQ (reference sequence). The CDR3, as DNA: TGTGCCAGCAGCCCAGGACTAGCGGGGGGATTCCTATACAATGAGCAGTTCTTC. Translation gives CASSPGLAGGFLYNEQFF.

This clone turned up a few times. The chain joins TRBV7-2 to TRBJ2-5; 7 bases match TRBD1. V was clipped by 4 bases and J by 5 bases; unmatched bases: 4. Germline V gene data show CDR1 as SGHTA and CDR2 as FQGNSA. CDR3 length: 13 amino acids. CDR3: CASSSQQGETQYF. The CDR3 DNA reads as TGTGCCAGCAGCTCTCAACAGGGGGAGACCCAGTACTTC.

V gene TRBV6-2 or TRBV6-3 combines with J gene TRBJ2-2; 7 positions match TRBD1. Germline lookup yields CDR1 MNHEY and CDR2 SVGEGT. The CDR3 is made up of 18 amino acids. V lost 0 bases, J lost 4 bases, and 11 bases stayed unmatched. This chain's CDR3 is CASSYSNLGRTGTGELFF. The CDR3 DNA sequence: TGTGCCAGCAGTTACTCGAATCTTGGTAGGACAGGCACCGGGGAGCTGTTTTTT.

The count of this clone is one. This chain links TRBV5-4 with TRBJ1-1; 8 nucleotides match TRBD1. Germline V lookup: CDR1 SGHNT, CDR2 YYREEE (reference sequence). This CDR3 comprises 15 residues. V shed 4 bases and J 4 bases; nucleotides not matched to a gene: 9. The CDR3 region is CASSALTGAGTEAFF. The CDR3 DNA reads TGTGCCAGCAGCGCTCTGACAGGGGCGGGCACTGAAGCTTTCTTT. Looking up the rest from reference TRBV5-4 and TRBJ1-1 gives the full variable domain: ETGVTQSPTHLIKTRGQQVTLRCSSQSGHNTVSWYQQALGQGPQFIFQYYREEENGRGNFPPRFSGLQFPNYSSELNVNALELDDSALYLCASSALTGAGTEAFFGQGTRLTVV.

This clone has just one count. The chain couples TRBV6-2 or TRBV6-3 to TRBJ1-6; TRBD1 agrees at 7 bases. This CDR3 region has 16 residues. Germline values: CDR1 MNHEY, CDR2 SVGEGT. The trim removed 6 bases at V and 3 bases at J, leaving 8 bases unmatched. CDR3 DNA: TGTGCCAGCAGCGACACCGGGGACAGCTATAATTCACCCCTCCACTTT. Protein: CASSDTGDSYNSPLHF.

The chain joins TRBV6-5 to TRBJ1-1; D might be TRBD1 (5 bases). The germline V gene encodes CDR1 MNHEY and CDR2 SVGAGI. CDR3 size: 12 residues. The germline V and J ends were trimmed by 6 bases and 10 bases, with 15 bases remaining between them. The CDR3 protein is CASSPFQGRAFF. DNA for the CDR3: TGTGCCAGCAGCCCATTTCAGGGTAGAGCTTTCTTT.

This clone was picked up many times. The CDR3 spells CASSRLGAEAFF. CDR3 bases: TGTGCCAGCAGTAGATTGGGAGCTGAAGCTTTCTTT. The chain recombines TRBV6-6 with TRBJ1-1; D ambiguous. CDR1 is MNHNY, CDR2 SVGAGI, per germline (reference sequence). The CDR3 extends over 12 amino acids. The germline V and J ends were trimmed by 5 bases and 6 bases, with 10 bases remaining between them.

V usage is TRBV6-5 and J usage is TRBJ1-3, with D possibly being TRBD1 (6 bases). Germline values: CDR1 MNHEY, CDR2 SVGAGI. The CDR3 totals 14 residues. V lost 6 bases to trimming and J lost 0 bases, with 9 bases between them. The CDR3 sequence is CASSRDISGNTIYF. Written as DNA, the CDR3 is TGTGCCAGCAGCAGGGACATCTCTGGAAACACCATATATTTT.

This chain links TRBV5-6 with TRBJ1-1; D is undetermined. Germline CDR1 is SGHDT and CDR2 is YYEEEE. The length of the CDR3 is 15 residues. V lost 4 bases to trimming and J lost 1 base, with 14 bases between them. In nucleotides, the CDR3 is TGTGCCAGCAGCACAAGAGGGCGTAAGAACACTGAAGCTTTCTTT. Translated, it gives CASSTRGRKNTEAFF.

The chain joins TRBV24-1 to TRBJ2-3; D unclear. The germline CDR1 and CDR2 sequences are KGHDR and SFDVKD. This CDR3 region has 12 residues. Trimming stripped 7 bases from V and 2 bases from J, with 6 bases between. The CDR3 reads CATSGDTDTQYF. CDR3 coding DNA: TGTGCCACCAGCGGAGACACAGATACGCAGTATTTT.

This clone showed up just once. The genes are TRBV3-1 (or the pseudogene TRBV3-2) and TRBJ1-1, with TRBD1 matching over 9 bases. Germline values: CDR1 LGHDT, CDR2 YNNKEL (reference sequence). With 3 bases clipped from V and 5 bases from J, the junction kept 10 bases outside the gene matches. The length of the CDR3 is 16 residues. The chain's CDR3 is CASSQLTGGAGTEAFF. DNA of the CDR3: TGTGCCAGCAGCCAGTTAACAGGGGGCGCAGGGACTGAAGCTTTCTTT.

This sequence joins TRBV6-5 and TRBJ1-3; D is unclear. The V gene lost 6 bases and the J gene lost 4 bases, with 13 bases spanning the gap. This CDR3 contains 14 residues. Germline V CDR1 and CDR2: MNHEY, SVGAGI. This CDR3 is CASRSSGTGNTIYF. The CDR3 DNA sequence: TGTGCCAGCAGATCCTCAGGCACAGGAAACACCATATATTTT.

The V call is TRBV3-1 (or the pseudogene TRBV3-2), the J call TRBJ1-2, with TRBD1 matching over 7 bases. The CDR3 consists of 12 residues. V shed 3 bases and J 7 bases; nucleotides not matched to a gene: 2. Looked up from germline, CDR1 is LGHDT and CDR2 is YNNKEL (reference sequence). The chain's CDR3 is CASSQHRGGYTF. The CDR3 coding sequence is TGTGCCAGCAGCCAGCACAGGGGTGGCTACACCTTC.

The genes are TRBV27 and TRBJ1-6; D is possibly TRBD1 (6 bases). CDR3 length equals 15 residues. Germline V gene sequence: CDR1 MNHEY, CDR2 SMNVEV (reference sequence). The V end was cut by 5 bases, the J end by 8 bases, with 16 bases between. DNA of the CDR3: TGTGCCAGCAGTCCACAGGGAGTTTTTTATTCACCCCTCCACTTT. Encoded protein: CASSPQGVFYSPLHF.

This chain joins TRBV19 and TRBJ1-1; no clear D gene. V was pared by 6 bases and J by 7 bases, with 24 bases between. Germline CDR1 reads LNHDA; CDR2 reads SQIVND (reference sequence). The CDR3 length is 16 residues. CDR3 DNA: TGTGCCAGTAGACCCTGGGCAGTAAGCCCCATGAGTGAAGCTTTCTTT. It specifies CASRPWAVSPMSEAFF.

The rearrangement links TRBV7-2 to TRBJ1-1; a weak D match, TRBD1 (5 bases). There are 16 residues in the CDR3. Germline-derived CDR1 and CDR2 are SGHTA and FQGNSA. Trimming shortened V by 4 bases and J by 0 bases, and 15 bases separated the two germline ends. The chain's CDR3 is CASSSMGSTVNTEAFF. CDR3 sequence (DNA): TGTGCCAGCAGCTCGATGGGCTCGACAGTGAACACTGAAGCTTTCTTT.

The V and J genes are TRBV7-2 and TRBJ2-7; the D gene is possibly TRBD2 (6 bases). Germline CDR1 SGHTA, CDR2 FQGNSA. The CDR3 is made up of 13 amino acids. The ends were cut back, 5 bases at V and 4 bases at J, with 12 bases in the middle. CDR3 DNA sequence: TGTGCCAGCAGCCGGGACTTCAATTACGAGCAGTACTTC. It yields the protein CASSRDFNYEQYF. Full variable domain (rest looked up from reference TRBV7-2 and TRBJ2-7): GAGVSQSPSNKVTEKGKDVELRCDPISGHTALYWYRQSLGQGLEFLIYFQGNSAPDKSGLPSDRFSAERTGGSVSTLTIQRTQQEDSAVYLCASSRDFNYEQYFGPGTRLTVT.

The table lists this clone with a count of one. The V and J genes are TRBV18 and TRBJ1-5; the D gene is possibly TRBD1 (5 bases). The CDR3 is made up of 15 amino acids. V was shortened by 5 bases and J by 4 bases, with 15 bases between the two germline ends. Germline assignment: CDR1 KGHSH and CDR2 LQKENI. The CDR3 reads CASSSTAFGNQPQHF. The CDR3 DNA reads as TGTGCCAGCTCATCGACAGCCTTTGGGAATCAGCCCCAGCATTTT.

The chain employs TRBV28 and TRBJ2-5; D uncertain. This CDR3 is 11 amino acids long. The V and J ends lost 5 bases and 5 bases respectively, with 6 bases between them. CDR1 is MDHEN and CDR2 is SYDVKM in the germline V gene. CDR3 coding DNA: TGTGCCAGCAGTGATCGGGAGACCCAGTACTTC. It yields the protein CASSDRETQYF. Complete variable domain (other parts from reference TRBV28 and TRBJ2-5): DVKVTQSSRYLVKRTGEKVFLECVQDMDHENMFWYRQDPGLGLRLIYFSYDVKMKEKGDIPEGYSVSREKKERFSLILESASTNQTSMYLCASSDRETQYFGPGTRLLVL.

The chain is built from TRBV4-2 and TRBJ1-2, with D maybe TRBD1 (5 bases). The CDR3 sequence is 18 residues long. Germline values: CDR1 LGHNA, CDR2 YNFKEQ. The germline V and J ends were trimmed by 3 bases and 0 bases, with 20 bases remaining between them. The CDR3 DNA follows: TGTGCCAGCAGCCAGGATCGGGCACGGACACAATCTAACTATGGCTACACCTTC. This translates into CASSQDRARTQSNYGYTF.

The V and J genes are TRBV6-5 and TRBJ1-3, with TRBD1 matching 8 bases. The CDR3 is 15 residues long. Germline values: CDR1 MNHEY, CDR2 SVGAGI. J was trimmed by 7 bases and V by 8 bases; bases with no gene match: 13. Written as DNA, the CDR3 is TGTGCCAGCGGGATGGCAGGGGGCAGTAAGAACACCATATATTTT. Its protein is CASGMAGGSKNTIYF.

V and J are TRBV4-2 and TRBJ1-1; D is unresolved. The V gene's germline CDR1 is LGHNA and CDR2 YNFKEQ. The CDR3 spans 16 residues. V gave up 0 bases and J gave up 1 base, with 12 bases separating them. Here the CDR3 reads CASSQEGPGRNTEAFF. CDR3 in DNA: TGTGCCAGCAGCCAAGAAGGTCCGGGAAGGAACACTGAAGCTTTCTTT.